This is a list of T cell receptor beta chains from one sample in a study of blood T cells in healthy people across ages. MiXCR was run by TCRdb on the 5' RACE reads, yielding one entry per CDR3 protein. The sample records about 780,000 distinct CDR3 sequences, about 42% being singletons. Source material: blood. All receptors derive from a man older than 75 in good health. CDR3s include the opening cysteine and the closing phenylalanine or tryptophan. A D gene is named only where the DNA matches it firmly. Clone size is not always given. Where it is, it says once, few, many or a class for expanded clones.

v_call	d_call	clone_size	j_call	cdr3_aa	cdr3_nt
TRBV30	-	once	TRBJ2-5	CAWTGRDQETQYF	TGTGCCTGGACAGGCCGGGACCAAGAGACCCAGTACTTC
TRBV3-1	-	-	TRBJ2-4	CASSQDFGAGRVAKNIQYF	-
TRBV27	TRBD2	-	TRBJ2-7	CASSPSSGRGYEQYF	TGTGCCAGCAGTCCGTCTAGCGGGAGGGGCTACGAGCAGTACTTC
TRBV19	-	-	TRBJ2-7	CASSKQANAYEQYF	TGTGCCAGTAGTAAACAAGCCAACGCCTACGAGCAGTACTTC
TRBV3-1	TRBD2	-	TRBJ2-3	CASSGLAGSNTQYF	TGTGCCAGCAGCGGACTAGCGGGAAGTAATACGCAGTATTTT
TRBV20-1	-	-	TRBJ2-5	CSASSTAETQYF	TGCAGTGCTTCCTCGACAGCAGAGACCCAGTACTTC
TRBV7-3	-	-	TRBJ2-3	CASSPSFGSDTQYF	TGTGCCAGCAGCCCGTCTTTTGGGTCGGATACGCAGTATTTT
TRBV11-2	-	-	TRBJ2-7	CASSPPGFVGIEQYF	TGTGCCAGCAGCCCGCCGGGATTCGTCGGAATCGAGCAGTACTTC
TRBV9	-	-	TRBJ2-5	CASSKEGRETQYF	TGTGCCAGCAGCAAGGAGGGTAGGGAGACCCAGTACTTC
TRBV5-1	TRBD1	-	TRBJ1-5	CASSLEPGGEVDPQHF	TGCGCCAGCAGCTTGGAACCAGGGGGCGAGGTGGACCCCCAGCATTTT
TRBV5-6	-	-	TRBJ2-1	CASSTTGQIYNEQFF	TGTGCCAGCAGCACTACCGGACAGATCTACAATGAGCAGTTCTTC
TRBV7-3	-	-	TRBJ2-7	CASSLHRASYEQYF	TGTGCCAGCAGCTTACATCGGGCCAGCTACGAGCAGTACTTC
TRBV3-1	-	-	TRBJ1-1	CASSHLLKGVTRDAFF	TGTGCCAGCAGCCATCTCCTAAAGGGGGTAACGAGAGACGCTTTCTTT
TRBV15	-	few	TRBJ2-5	CATSGWGAEGQETQYF	TGTGCCACCAGCGGGTGGGGAGCCGAGGGGCAAGAGACCCAGTACTTC
TRBV20-1	TRBD2	many	TRBJ2-4	CSAEAAGDSTEGNIQYF	TGCAGTGCAGAGGCCGCGGGGGACTCGACTGAAGGAAACATTCAGTACTTC
TRBV20-1	TRBD2	-	TRBJ2-1	CSALSGRARNEQFF	TGCAGTGCCCTAAGCGGGAGGGCCCGGAATGAGCAGTTCTTC
TRBV10-3	-	-	TRBJ2-7	CAIRAAGSSYNEQYF	TGTGCCATCAGGGCCGCCGGGAGCTCCTACAATGAGCAGTACTTC
TRBV10-3	TRBD1	few	TRBJ2-7	CAIRARDRDEQYF	TGTGCCATCAGAGCCAGAGACAGGGACGAGCAGTACTTC